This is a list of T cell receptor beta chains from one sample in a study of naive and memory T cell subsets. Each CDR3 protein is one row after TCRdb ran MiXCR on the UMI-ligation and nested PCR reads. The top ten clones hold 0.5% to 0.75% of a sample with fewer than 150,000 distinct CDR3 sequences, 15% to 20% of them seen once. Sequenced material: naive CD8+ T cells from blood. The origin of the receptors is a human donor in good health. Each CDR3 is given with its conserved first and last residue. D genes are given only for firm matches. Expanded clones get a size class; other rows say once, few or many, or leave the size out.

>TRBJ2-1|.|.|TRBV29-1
CSSPGGLPGNEQFF
TGCAGCTCTCCCGGGGGCCTACCGGGCAATGAGCAGTTCTTC
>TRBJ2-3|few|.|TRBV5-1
CASSLEYPVSTDTQYF
TGCGCCAGCAGCTTGGAGTACCCCGTTAGCACAGATACGCAGTATTTT
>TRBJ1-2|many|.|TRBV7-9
CASSLDRDYGYTF
TGTGCCAGCAGCTTGGACCGAGACTATGGCTACACCTTC
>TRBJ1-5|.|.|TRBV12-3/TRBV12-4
CASSLFQGRQPQHF
TGTGCCAGCAGTTTATTTCAGGGGCGGCAGCCCCAGCATTTT
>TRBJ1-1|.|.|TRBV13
CASSLFGGGTEAFF
TGTGCCAGCAGCTTGTTTGGGGGCGGGACTGAAGCTTTCTTT
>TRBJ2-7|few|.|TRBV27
CASSWGHAYEQYF
TGTGCCAGCAGTTGGGGACATGCCTACGAGCAGTACTTC
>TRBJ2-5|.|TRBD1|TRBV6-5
CASSNTGTGVETQYF
TGTGCCAGCAGTAACACCGGGACAGGGGTAGAGACCCAGTACTTC
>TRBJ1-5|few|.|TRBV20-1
CSAREQGGNQPQHF
TGCAGTGCTAGAGAGCAGGGTGGCAATCAGCCCCAGCATTTT
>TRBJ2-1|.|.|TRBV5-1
CASSLETSYNEQFF
TGCGCCAGCAGCTTGGAGACATCGTACAATGAGCAGTTCTTC
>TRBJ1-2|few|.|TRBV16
CASSQRDGLNYGYTF
TGTGCCAGCAGCCAGAGAGACGGACTTAACTATGGCTACACCTTC
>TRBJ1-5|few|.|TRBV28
CASRQPSGPQHF
TGTGCCAGCAGGCAACCCTCAGGACCCCAGCATTTT
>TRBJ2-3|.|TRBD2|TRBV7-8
CASSLPSGAGGGTDTQYF
TGTGCCAGCAGCTTACCCTCAGGGGCGGGAGGCGGCACAGATACGCAGTATTTT
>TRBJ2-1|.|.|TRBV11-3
CASSSADWRGDEQFF
TGTGCCAGCAGCTCGGCGGACTGGCGGGGCGATGAGCAGTTCTTC
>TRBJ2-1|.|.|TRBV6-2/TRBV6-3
CASSLVLYNEQFF
TGTGCCAGCAGTTTGGTGCTGTACAATGAGCAGTTCTTC
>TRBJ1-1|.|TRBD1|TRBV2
CASSRTGGFTEAFF
TGTGCCAGCAGTCGCACAGGGGGTTTTACTGAAGCTTTCTTT
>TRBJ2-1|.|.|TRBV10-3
CAISGTGGDGKYNEQFF
TGTGCCATCAGTGGAACAGGCGGGGACGGGAAGTACAATGAGCAGTTCTTC
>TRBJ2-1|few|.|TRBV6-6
CATTEGGFSGIVNYEQFF
TGTGCCACCACGGAGGGGGGTTTCAGCGGGATAGTGAATTATGAGCAGTTCTTC
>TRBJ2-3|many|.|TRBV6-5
CASSYVGVGDTQYF
TGTGCCAGCAGTTACGTGGGAGTGGGTGATACGCAGTATTTT
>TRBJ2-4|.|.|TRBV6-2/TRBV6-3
CASSTLLDYYNLAKNIQYF
TGTGCCAGCAGTACCCTCTTGGACTACTACAATCTAGCCAAAAACATTCAGTACTTC
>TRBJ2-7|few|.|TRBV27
CASSLSLVTSSYEQYF
TGTGCCAGCAGTTTATCGCTCGTAACAAGCTCCTACGAGCAGTACTTC
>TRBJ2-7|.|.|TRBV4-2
CASSQDPDLPYEQYF
TGTGCCAGCAGCCAAGACCCAGACTTACCCTACGAGCAGTACTTC
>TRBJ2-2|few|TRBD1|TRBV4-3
CASSQDVETGETGELFF
TGCGCCAGCAGCCAAGATGTGGAGACAGGGGAGACCGGGGAGCTGTTTTTT
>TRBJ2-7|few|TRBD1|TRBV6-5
CASSYLTGVHEQYF
TGTGCCAGCAGTTACTTAACAGGGGTCCACGAGCAGTACTTC
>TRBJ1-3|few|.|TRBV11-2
CASMDSNWAGNTIYF
TGTGCCAGCATGGACAGTAATTGGGCAGGAAACACCATATATTTT
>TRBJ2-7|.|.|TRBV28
CASSLRSYSYEQYF
TGTGCCAGCAGTTTGCGCAGTTACTCCTACGAGCAGTACTTC
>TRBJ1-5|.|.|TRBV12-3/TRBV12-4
CASSSLGRGNQPQHF
TGTGCCAGCAGTTCCTTGGGCAGGGGCAATCAGCCCCAGCATTTT
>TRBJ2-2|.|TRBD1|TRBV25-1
CASSESGQTTGELFF
TGTGCCAGCAGTGAATCGGGACAGACCACCGGGGAGCTGTTTTTT
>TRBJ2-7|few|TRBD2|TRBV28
CASRGTSGGNEQYF
TGTGCCAGCAGGGGTACTAGCGGGGGCAACGAGCAGTACTTC
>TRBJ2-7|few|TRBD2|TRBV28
CASSLGLAGGPLYEQYF
TGTGCCAGCAGTTTGGGACTAGCGGGAGGGCCCCTCTACGAGCAGTACTTC
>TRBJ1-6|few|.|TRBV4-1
CASSQFTGISSPLHF
TGCGCCAGCAGCCAATTCACGGGAATAAGTTCACCCCTCCACTTT
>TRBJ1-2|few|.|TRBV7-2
CASSLAGAAYGYTF
TGTGCCAGCAGCTTAGCAGGGGCTGCCTATGGCTACACCTTC
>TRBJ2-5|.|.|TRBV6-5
CASSYSRTLQETQYF
TGTGCCAGCAGTTACTCGCGGACTCTCCAAGAGACCCAGTACTTC
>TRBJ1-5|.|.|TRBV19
CASSIDHAVGQPQHF
TGTGCCAGTAGTATAGATCACGCTGTGGGACAGCCCCAGCATTTT
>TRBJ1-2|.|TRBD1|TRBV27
CASSQGTGVDHYGYTF
TGTGCCAGCAGTCAAGGGACAGGCGTTGATCACTATGGCTACACCTTC
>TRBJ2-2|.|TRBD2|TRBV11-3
CASSPYLSGDTNTGELFF
TGTGCCAGCAGCCCGTACCTTAGCGGGGACACGAACACCGGGGAGCTGTTTTTT
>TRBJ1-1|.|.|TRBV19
CASSALVGMNTEAFF
TGTGCCAGTAGTGCCCTCGTGGGCATGAACACTGAAGCTTTCTTT
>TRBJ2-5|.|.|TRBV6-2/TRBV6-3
CASSYPDGETQYF
TGTGCCAGCAGTTACCCGGACGGAGAGACCCAGTACTTC
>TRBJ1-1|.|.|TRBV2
CASSPGHGMNTEAFF
TGTGCCAGCAGTCCGGGACACGGTATGAACACTGAAGCTTTCTTT
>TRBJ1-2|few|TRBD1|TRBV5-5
CASSLGTGDGYTF
TGTGCCAGCAGCCTGGGGACAGGGGATGGCTACACCTTC
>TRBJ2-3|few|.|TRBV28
CASSDRDTDTQYF
TGTGCCAGCAGTGACAGAGACACAGATACGCAGTATTTT
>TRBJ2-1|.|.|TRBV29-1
CSVQDSYNEQFF
TGCAGCGTCCAAGACAGTTACAATGAGCAGTTCTTC
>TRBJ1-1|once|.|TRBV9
CASSVDSRGVGTEAFF
TGTGCCAGCAGCGTAGATTCTCGGGGGGTAGGAACTGAAGCTTTCTTT
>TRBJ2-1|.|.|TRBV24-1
CATSEGGSYNEQFF
TGTGCCACCAGTGAAGGGGGCTCCTACAATGAGCAGTTCTTC
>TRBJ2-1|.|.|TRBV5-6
CASSWGGDSEQFF
TGTGCCAGCAGCTGGGGGGGCGACAGTGAGCAGTTCTTC
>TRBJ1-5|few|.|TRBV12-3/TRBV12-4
CASSFNPGNSNQPQHF
TGTGCCAGCAGTTTTAACCCAGGGAATAGCAATCAGCCCCAGCATTTT
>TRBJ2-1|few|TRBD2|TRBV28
CASEIRGLAVTYNEQFF
TGTGCCAGCGAAATCAGGGGACTAGCGGTAACATACAATGAGCAGTTCTTC
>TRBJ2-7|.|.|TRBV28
CASSPKGRIYEQYF
TGTGCCAGCAGTCCAAAGGGTCGGATCTACGAGCAGTACTTC
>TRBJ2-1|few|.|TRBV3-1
CASSQDLTRNYNEQFF
TGTGCCAGCAGCCAAGATCTTACTAGGAACTACAATGAGCAGTTCTTC
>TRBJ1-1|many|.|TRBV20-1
CSARQGYTEAFF
TGCAGTGCTAGACAGGGGTACACTGAAGCTTTCTTT
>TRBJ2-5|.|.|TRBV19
CASSIDGRNQETQYF
TGTGCCAGTAGTATAGATGGCAGGAACCAAGAGACCCAGTACTTC
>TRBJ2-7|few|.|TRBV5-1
CASSLDAGSYEQYF
TGCGCCAGCAGCTTGGATGCGGGATCCTACGAGCAGTACTTC
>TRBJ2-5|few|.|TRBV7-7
CASSSRRGQETQYF
TGTGCCAGCAGCTCGCGACGGGGGCAAGAGACCCAGTACTTC